This T cell receptor beta chain appears in the sequencing data of a study of blood T cell repertoires in COVID-19. The CDR3 covers 21 residues. Germline CDR1 and CDR2: MNHEY and SVGEGT. V gave up 5 bases and J gave up 8 bases; unmatched junction bases: 29. This clone has just a few counts. This table comes from immunoSEQ multiplex PCR, and its TCRdb copy is limited to in-frame clones, with some not included. The sample lists around 160,000 clones; 70% to 90% were seen once. Sequenced: PBMCs or T cells enriched from blood (not recorded which). The source of this sequence is a woman in her 30s with acute COVID-19. The chain joins TRBV6-2 or TRBV6-3 to TRBJ2-1; the match to TRBD2 covers 8 bases. The CDR3 region is CASSPCYCSKRERWPIDEQFF. The CDR3 nucleotides read TGTGCCAGCAGTCCCTGTTATTGTTCAAAGCGGGAGCGTTGGCCCATCGATGAGCAGTTCTTC.